These 9 T cell receptor beta chains share one sample of origin, sequenced in a study of response to subunit inactivated influenza vaccine. Via MiXCR, TCRdb re-called the RT-PCR reads, giving one row per CDR3 protein. This table holds some 540,000 distinct CDR3 sequences, approximately 20% found once. The same data also went into a second study, on T cells expressing NK-cell markers. That study reports: UMIs were included in TCR beta cDNA generated by 5'RACE template switching.

The sequences come from CD4+ T cells sorted from PBMCs, collected about 11 days after vaccination. All receptors derive from a man in his forties or fifties who received an inactivated influenza vaccine.

Only a few counts were recorded for this clonotype. J is TRBJ2-7 and V is TRBV7-9; 7 positions match TRBD2. CDR1 is SEHNR and CDR2 is FQNEAQ in the germline V gene (reference sequence). J gave up 4 bases and V 5 bases, and 11 bases lay outside the gene matches. The CDR3 runs 15 residues. CDR3 sequence: CASSPGRENPYEQYF. The CDR3, as DNA: TGTGCCAGCAGCCCAGGGCGGGAGAACCCTTACGAGCAGTACTTC.

The chain is built from TRBV20-1 and TRBJ1-1, with a tentative D call TRBD1 (5 bases). The V end was cut by 6 bases, the J end by 0 bases, with 17 bases between. This CDR3 has 15 amino acids. Germline lookup yields CDR1 DFQATT and CDR2 SNEGSKA (reference sequence). CDR3 residues: CSATGLDGLNTEAFF. As DNA, the CDR3 is TGCAGTGCCACAGGATTGGACGGTCTGAACACTGAAGCTTTCTTT.

This clonotype turned up a few times. The J gene is TRBJ2-7, the V gene TRBV19; no clear D. Trimming shortened V by 5 bases and J by 2 bases, and 13 bases separated the two germline ends. The CDR3 is 14 amino acids. Germline-derived CDR1 and CDR2 are LNHDA and SQIVND (reference sequence). The CDR3 reads CASSADWNTYEQYF. The CDR3 bases are TGTGCCAGTAGTGCAGACTGGAATACCTACGAGCAGTACTTC.

The chain combines TRBV7-9 with TRBJ1-3, with D hard to call. V lost 3 bases, J lost 0 bases, and 9 bases lay in between. This CDR3 contains 15 residues. Germline V gene lookup returns CDR1 SEHNR and CDR2 FQNEAQ (reference sequence). CDR3 region: CASSFMGFSGNTIYF. The CDR3 nucleotides read TGTGCCAGCAGCTTTATGGGGTTCTCTGGAAACACCATATATTTT.

The rearrangement joins TRBV3-1 to TRBJ1-4; TRBD1 aligns across 7 bases. Trimming took 5 bases from V and 6 from J; bases not matched to a gene: 3. This CDR3 contains 13 residues. CDR1 is LGHDT, CDR2 YNNKEL, per germline (reference sequence). The CDR3 bases are TGTGCCAGCAGCGACGACAGGGATGAAAAACTGTTTTTT. Translation: CASSDDRDEKLFF.

In DNA form, the CDR3 reads TGTGCCAGCAGCCTGCCCGGACTAGGTAGTCGCGAGCAGTACTTC. It codes for CASSLPGLGSREQYF. The V and J genes are TRBV7-9 and TRBJ2-7; 7 positions agree with TRBD2. CDR3 length equals 15 residues. The V segment lost 5 bases and the J segment 6 bases; nucleotides outside the gene matches: 13. Germline V gives CDR1 SEHNR, CDR2 FQNEAQ (reference sequence).

This clonotype has a handful of counts. This sequence joins TRBV5-1 and TRBJ2-3; 11 nucleotides match TRBD2. Unmatched junction bases numbered 7, after V lost 0 bases and J lost 4 bases. CDR3 length: 17 amino acids. From germline, CDR1 is SGHRS and CDR2 YFSETQ. The CDR3 nucleotides read TGCGCCAGCAGCTTGGCGGCTAGCGGGGGGCCGGCAGATACGCAGTATTTT. Translated, it gives CASSLAASGGPADTQYF.

This clonotype was found a few times. The chain combines TRBV7-9 with TRBJ2-1; TRBD2 matches 9 bases. The CDR3 runs 17 residues. Germline V gives CDR1 SEHNR, CDR2 FQNEAQ (reference sequence). V shed 2 bases, J shed 3 bases, and the junction held 8 bases outside the gene matches. The chain's CDR3 is CASSLTGRGGHYNEQFF. DNA of the CDR3: TGTGCCAGCAGCTTAACAGGGCGGGGGGGCCACTACAATGAGCAGTTCTTC.

The chain has TRBV15 and TRBJ2-5, with D possibly matching TRBD1 (6 bases). V shed 3 bases and J shed 3 bases, with 8 bases lying between them. The CDR3 is made up of 13 amino acids. CDR1 is LNHNV and CDR2 is YYDKDF in the germline V gene (reference sequence). CDR3 bases: TGTGCCACCAGCAGCCGACAGGAAGAGACCCAGTACTTC. Residues: CATSSRQEETQYF.